This T cell receptor beta chain was sequenced in a study of T-cell reconstitution after alpha-beta-depleted transplantation in children (dated by TCRdb to about 2016). Describing the broader study: Using TCR repertoire profiling, the study quantitatively followed how T-cell immune reconstitution unfolded in children after TCRalphabeta/CD19-depleted allogeneic hematopoietic cell transplantation.

The receptor library was made with PCR. Sequencing used an Illumina HiSeq 2500. TCR library preparation used molecular barcoding, with unique molecular identifiers applied to normalize quantification of the TCRbeta repertoire. Using fastp trimming at Q25 and MiXCR clonotype assembly, TCRdb reanalyzed the public sequencing data and kept in-frame beta chains. A single entry per CDR3 protein holds the most common genes and DNA from its merged rows. The sample includes about 230,000 distinct CDR3 sequences, with more than 10% observed a single time. Over 2% of the sample lies in the top ten. This clonotype was picked up many times. Its antigen is unknown. No much larger clone is present one base from it, and per-base qualities are unavailable. Here V drops 5 bases and J drops 4 bases, and the junction holds 7 bases not matched to any gene. The germline V gene (reference sequence) yields MNHEY for CDR1 and SMNVEV for CDR2. From the cysteine up to the phenylalanine, the CDR3 has a length of 16 residues. Only the CDR3 region is kept as DNA, spanning 48 bases read in frame from base 1.

The sequencing here drew on PBMCs from the stem cell graft donor, taken from the stem cell graft. The chain employs TRBV27 and TRBJ2-3; 12 of the junction bases match TRBD2. The sequence came from a human donor who donated a stem cell graft to a child with acute lymphoblastic leukemia. At the DNA level, the sequence is TGTGCCAGCAGTACTCCGACTAGCGGGAGCCCAGATACGCAGTATTTT. Translated, this is CASSTPTSGSPDTQYF.